This TCR beta chain was sequenced for a study of human T cells and chemical hapten exposure. Only a few counts were recorded for this clonotype. TCRdb itself ran the RACE reads through MiXCR, one entry per CDR3 protein. The data contain roughly 130,000 distinct CDR3 sequences, approximately 9.5% of them seen just once; the ten biggest clones take up about 2%. Time point in this sample: healthy volunteer bleed at 2 weeks. It was unfractionated whole blood from which total RNA was extracted. The CDR3 sequence is 14 residues long. Germline CDR1 reads SGHRS; CDR2 reads YFSETQ. Trimming shortened V by 2 bases and J by 5 bases, and 10 bases separated the two germline ends.

The sequence derives from a male donor in good health. Some clones in this sample may be carry-over from other donors' samples. The rearrangement links TRBV5-1 to TRBJ2-2; D gene ambiguous. The sequenced sample consisted of whole blood. The DNA for the CDR3 is TGCGCCAGCAGCTTTGTTGGAGAGACCGGGGAGCTGTTTTTT. Amino acids: CASSFVGETGELFF.